A selection of T cell receptor beta chains follows, all from one sample in a study of blood T cell repertoires in COVID-19. Assay: immunoSEQ multiplex PCR; the TCRdb copy retains only in-frame clones and omits some. The table shows about 380,000 clones, with 75% to 90% occurring only once. The specimen was peripheral blood. The receptors were sampled from a young woman with acute or convalescent COVID-19. Both conserved end residues are part of each CDR3. The order of the fields is CDR3 protein, V gene.

CDR3aa: CASSRQGVINEQFF; v_gene: TRBV28
CDR3aa: CATSETGGIGELFF; v_gene: TRBV24-1
CDR3aa: CASSQDLDGRASQPQHF; v_gene: TRBV4-2
CDR3aa: CASSQDTRSGSISETQYF; v_gene: TRBV4-2
CDR3aa: CASSLNPTNTGELFF; v_gene: TRBV11-2
CDR3aa: CASSLGTGAGEQYF; v_gene: TRBV5-6
CDR3aa: CASRPWGRGNEKLFF; v_gene: TRBV19
CDR3aa: CASSEVRTGRYEQYF; v_gene: TRBV6-1
CDR3aa: CASSIWGRVANTEAFF; v_gene: TRBV5-5
CDR3aa: CASSLRRQGSQPQHF; v_gene: TRBV2
CDR3aa: CASSPQGTGQTEAFF; v_gene: TRBV5-1
CDR3aa: CAWQDSYNSPLHF; v_gene: TRBV30
CDR3aa: CASSVEGGAETQYF; v_gene: TRBV9
CDR3aa: CASSPPRQDEQYF; v_gene: TRBV7-8
CDR3aa: CASSGGDRDETQYF; v_gene: TRBV9
CDR3aa: CASSLSVRLTDTQYF; v_gene: TRBV5-4
CDR3aa: CASSAEDWGLNEQFF; v_gene: TRBV9
CDR3aa: CASSAGGGAKNIQYF; v_gene: TRBV7-8
CDR3aa: CASDKNSGANVLTF; v_gene: TRBV6-5
CDR3aa: CASTQGWDTYEQYF; v_gene: TRBV6-5
CDR3aa: CASSLLDSTGELFF; v_gene: TRBV27
CDR3aa: CASSYSPVNYGYTF; v_gene: TRBV6-5
CDR3aa: CASSLLAGGTDTQYF; v_gene: TRBV7-3
CDR3aa: CASRYSGTVNYGYTF; v_gene: TRBV3-1/TRBV3-2
CDR3aa: CASSLDGEPTEAFF; v_gene: TRBV11-2
CDR3aa: CASSLGVLAGALRDGELFF; v_gene: TRBV28
CDR3aa: CASSVALGQGSHEQYF; v_gene: TRBV5-1
CDR3aa: CASSQDGGSGLDTEAFF; v_gene: TRBV4-1
CDR3aa: CASSLRTSGGVRTQYF; v_gene: TRBV19